This T cell receptor (beta chain) was sequenced for a study of T cells in Graves' hyperthyroidism and ophthalmopathy. Comment on this clonotype: The target antigen is unknown.

Findings and caveats of the study: Ophthalmopathy cases were set apart from stable hyperthyroidism by a 13 V-J model.

Graves' hyperthyroidism showing no ophthalmopathy progression within 18 months was considered stable. The PBMCs were sourced from fresh peripheral blood (about 9.7 ml). There were TCR beta CDR3 regions amplified from RNA transcripts. When the TCR CDR3 underwent first-round RT-PCR, the HTBI primer set was used. TCRdb re-analysed the multiplex PCR reads in MiXCR, keeping a single row per CDR3 protein. This sample has some 760,000 distinct CDR3 sequences; about 14% occur once, and the top ten carry about a tenth. Germline loops: CDR1 GTSNPN, CDR2 SVGIG (reference sequence). The CDR3 sequence is 13 residues long. Trimming removed 4 bases at V and 4 bases at J, with 11 bases between.

Input material: blood. The chain uses TRBV30 and TRBJ1-3; D unclear. This TCR was sampled from a woman in her late teens or twenties with Graves' hyperthyroidism. CDR3 sequence: CAWMTGLGNTIYF. The CDR3 nucleotides read TGTGCCTGGATGACCGGGTTGGGAAACACCATATATTTT.